This T cell receptor (beta chain) emerged from a study of T cells after posttransplantation cyclophosphamide. Study-wide findings and caveats: TRB overlap between skin or GI tissue T cells and blood was limited. Recipient CMV seropositivity and CMV reactivation strongly tracked TRB clonality. Later blood repertoires were often dominated by clones from the donor CD8+ memory compartment.

Deletions cut 9 bases from V and 6 bases from J, with 21 bases between. Germline values: CDR1 MNHNS, CDR2 SASEGT. This CDR3 is built from 14 residues. Only in-frame clones appear in the TCRdb table, and some are missing; sequencing was by immunoSEQ multiplex PCR. The sample lists some 25,000 clones; about 82% were seen once. As concerns this clone: Antigen specificity is unknown.

The chain is built from TRBV6-1 and TRBJ2-7; D unclear. Sequenced input: PBMCs. This sequence was found in a woman in her sixties or seventies with a blood cancer, CMV-positive, and with a related stem cell donor. The CDR3, as DNA: TGTGCCAGTCGCCCCTTGAGACTCGACCCCGAGCAGTACTTC. It translates to CASRPLRLDPEQYF.